Sequencing of this T cell receptor (beta chain) was carried out in a study of cytomegalovirus exposure and HLA in healthy donors. Primers: 60 Vbeta forward and 13 Jbeta reverse. TCRdb's copy holds only in-frame clones and misses some; the assay was immunoSEQ multiplex PCR. The sample consists of 150,000 to 200,000 clones, roughly nine tenths of them appearing once. The CDR3 consists of 16 residues. With 0 bases clipped from V and 1 base from J, the junction kept 7 bases outside the gene matches. Per the germline V gene, CDR1 is SGHDT and CDR2 is YYEEEE. This TCR came from a girl under three years old in good health and CMV-seronegative. Sequencing input: PBMCs. The chain combines TRBV5-6 with TRBJ2-7, with 7 bases lining up with TRBD2. The DNA of the CDR3 is TGTGCCAGCAGCTTGGGTTTCGGGAGGTCGTCCTACGAGCAGTACTTC. It is translated as CASSLGFGRSSYEQYF.